The source of this TCR beta chain is a study of HIV-infected patients and healthy controls. Germline V CDR1 and CDR2: WNHNN, SYGVQD (reference sequence). This CDR3 is 14 amino acids long. V lost 0 bases, J lost 4 bases, and 8 bases lay in between. All unsorted peripheral T cells were captured because whole blood was used without fractionation. RNA came from roughly 2.3 ml of peripheral blood. Alpha and beta constant-region primers primed reverse transcription of approximately 500 ng RNA. Using multiplexing indices, alpha and beta chain libraries were generated apart by chain-specific third strand synthesis. Ligation attached cDNA to a 5' RACE adapter that carried a random hexamer and SP2 site. TCRdb re-derived calls from the 5' RACE reads in MiXCR, one entry per CDR3 protein. The sample has 5,500 to 7,000 distinct CDR3 sequences, around a quarter seen once; the top ten hold approximately 24%. By share, this clonotype ranks as medium-sized (0.01 to 0.1%).

Sequencing was performed on blood, taken before antiretroviral therapy. The sequence came from an adult with HIV infection. The rearrangement links TRBV10-1 to TRBJ2-3; D remains unclear. CDR3 nucleotide sequence: TGCGCCAGCAGTGAGTCAGACCCTCCAGATACGCAGTATTTT. Translating gives CASSESDPPDTQYF.